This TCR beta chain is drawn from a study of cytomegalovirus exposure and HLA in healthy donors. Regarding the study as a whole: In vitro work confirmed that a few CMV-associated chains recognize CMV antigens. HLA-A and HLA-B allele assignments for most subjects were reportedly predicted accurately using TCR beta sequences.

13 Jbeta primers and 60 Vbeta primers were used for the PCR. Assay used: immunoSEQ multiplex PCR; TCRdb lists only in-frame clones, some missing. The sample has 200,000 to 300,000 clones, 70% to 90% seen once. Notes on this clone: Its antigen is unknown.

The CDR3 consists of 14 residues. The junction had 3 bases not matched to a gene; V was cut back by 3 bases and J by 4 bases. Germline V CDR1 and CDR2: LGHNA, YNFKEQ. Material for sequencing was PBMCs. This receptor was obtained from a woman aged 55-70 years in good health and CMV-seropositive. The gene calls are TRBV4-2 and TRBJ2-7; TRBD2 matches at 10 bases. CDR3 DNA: TGTGCCAGCAGCCAGGGACTAGCGAGTTACGAGCAGTACTTC. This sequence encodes CASSQGLASYEQYF.